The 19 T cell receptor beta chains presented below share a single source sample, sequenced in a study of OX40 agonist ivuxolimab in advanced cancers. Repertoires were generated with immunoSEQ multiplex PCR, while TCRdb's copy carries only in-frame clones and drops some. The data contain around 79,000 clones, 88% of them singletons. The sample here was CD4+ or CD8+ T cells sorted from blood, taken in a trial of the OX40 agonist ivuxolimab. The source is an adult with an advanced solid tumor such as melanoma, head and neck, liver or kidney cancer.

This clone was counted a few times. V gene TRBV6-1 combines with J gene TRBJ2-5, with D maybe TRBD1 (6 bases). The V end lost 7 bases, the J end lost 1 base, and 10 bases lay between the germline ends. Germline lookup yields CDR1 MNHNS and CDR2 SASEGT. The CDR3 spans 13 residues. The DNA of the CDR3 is TGTGCCAGCAACGGACAGATCCAAGAGACCCAGTACTTC. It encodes CASNGQIQETQYF.

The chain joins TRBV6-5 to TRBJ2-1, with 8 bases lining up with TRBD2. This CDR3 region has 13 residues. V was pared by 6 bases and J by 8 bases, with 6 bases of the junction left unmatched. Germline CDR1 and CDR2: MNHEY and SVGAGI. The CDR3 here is CASRVAGTDEQFF. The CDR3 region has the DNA TGTGCCAGCAGGGTAGCGGGGACGGATGAGCAGTTCTTC.

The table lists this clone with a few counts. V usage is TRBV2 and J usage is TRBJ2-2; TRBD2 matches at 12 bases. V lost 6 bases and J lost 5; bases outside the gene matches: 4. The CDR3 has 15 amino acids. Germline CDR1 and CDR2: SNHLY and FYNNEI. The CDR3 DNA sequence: TGTGCCAGCAGATTGCTAGCGGGAGGGACCGGGGAGCTGTTTTTT. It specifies CASRLLAGGTGELFF. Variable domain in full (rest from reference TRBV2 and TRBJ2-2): EPEVTQTPSHQVTQMGQEVILRCVPISNHLYFYWYRQILGQKVEFLVSFYNNEISEKSEIFDDQFSVERPDGSNFTLKIRSTKLEDSAMYFCASRLLAGGTGELFFGEGSRLTVL.

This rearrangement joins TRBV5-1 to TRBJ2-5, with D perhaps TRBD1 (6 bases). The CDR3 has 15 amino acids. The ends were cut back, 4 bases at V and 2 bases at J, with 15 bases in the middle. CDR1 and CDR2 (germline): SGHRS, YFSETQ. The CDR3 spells CASSPMGAGQETQYF. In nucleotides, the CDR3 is TGCGCCAGCAGCCCGATGGGGGCTGGACAAGAGACCCAGTACTTC.

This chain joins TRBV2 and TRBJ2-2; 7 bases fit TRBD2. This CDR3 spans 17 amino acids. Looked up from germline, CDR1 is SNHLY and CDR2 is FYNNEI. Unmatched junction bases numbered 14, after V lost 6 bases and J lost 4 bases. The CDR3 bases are TGTGCCAGCAGCCCCCGGAGGGTGGGAGGGTCCACCGGGGAGCTGTTTTTT. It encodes CASSPRRVGGSTGELFF.

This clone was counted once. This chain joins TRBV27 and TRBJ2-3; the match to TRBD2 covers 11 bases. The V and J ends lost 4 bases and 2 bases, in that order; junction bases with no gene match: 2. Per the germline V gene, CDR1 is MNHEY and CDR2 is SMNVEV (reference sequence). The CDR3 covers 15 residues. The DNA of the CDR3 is TGTGCCAGCAGTTCGACTAGCGGGATCACAGATACGCAGTATTTT. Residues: CASSSTSGITDTQYF.

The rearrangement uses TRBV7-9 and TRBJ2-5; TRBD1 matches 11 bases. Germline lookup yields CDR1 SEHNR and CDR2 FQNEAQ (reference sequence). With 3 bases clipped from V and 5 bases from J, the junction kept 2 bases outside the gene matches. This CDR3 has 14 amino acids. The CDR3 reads CASSFGQGAETQYF. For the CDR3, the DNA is TGTGCCAGCAGCTTCGGACAGGGGGCTGAGACCCAGTACTTC. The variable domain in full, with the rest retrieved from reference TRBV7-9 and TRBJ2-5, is DTGVSQNPRHKITKRGQNVTFRCDPISEHNRLYWYRQTLGQGPEFLTYFQNEAQLEKSRLLSDRFSAERPKGSFSTLEIQRTEQGDSAMYLCASSFGQGAETQYFGPGTRLLVL.

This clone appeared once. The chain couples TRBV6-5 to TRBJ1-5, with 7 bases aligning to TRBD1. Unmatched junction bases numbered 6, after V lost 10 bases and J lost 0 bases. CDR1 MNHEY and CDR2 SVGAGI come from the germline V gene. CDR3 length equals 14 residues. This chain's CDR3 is CATSNRGSNQPQHF. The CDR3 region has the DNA TGTGCCACTTCTAACAGGGGTAGCAATCAGCCCCAGCATTTT.

CDR3 nucleotide sequence: TGTGCCAGCAGCCTCAACCTCAAGAACACTGAAGCTTTCTTT. As protein: CASSLNLKNTEAFF. The chain couples TRBV14 to TRBJ1-1; D gene ambiguous. The germline V gene has CDR1 SGHDN and CDR2 FVKESK. V shed 4 bases and J shed 1 base, with 10 bases lying between them. The CDR3 has 14 residues.

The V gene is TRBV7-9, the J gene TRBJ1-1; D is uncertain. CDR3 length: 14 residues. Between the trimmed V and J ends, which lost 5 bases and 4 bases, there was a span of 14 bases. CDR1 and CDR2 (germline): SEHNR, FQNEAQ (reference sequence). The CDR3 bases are TGTGCCAGCAGCCGGTCTGGATCGACCACTGAAGCTTTCTTT. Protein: CASSRSGSTTEAFF.

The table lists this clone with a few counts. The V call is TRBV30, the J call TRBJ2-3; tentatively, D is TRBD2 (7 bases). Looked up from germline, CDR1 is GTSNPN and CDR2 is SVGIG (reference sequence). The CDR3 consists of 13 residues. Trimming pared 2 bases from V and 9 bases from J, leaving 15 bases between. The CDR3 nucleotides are TGTGCCTGGAGTTTGGCAGGGGAGGGCACGCAGTATTTT. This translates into CAWSLAGEGTQYF.

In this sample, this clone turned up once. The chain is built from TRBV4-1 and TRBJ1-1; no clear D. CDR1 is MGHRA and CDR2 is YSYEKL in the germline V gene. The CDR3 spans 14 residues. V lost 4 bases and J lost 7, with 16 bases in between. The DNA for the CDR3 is TGCGCCAGCAGCCGCGAGGAAGGCAGTAATGAAGCTTTCTTT. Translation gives CASSREEGSNEAFF.

The CDR3 is CASSVGYRGSGRAYEQYF. The DNA for the CDR3 is TGTGCCAGTAGTGTTGGGTACAGGGGTAGCGGGAGGGCTTACGAGCAGTACTTC. The genes are TRBV19 and TRBJ2-7; 11 bases line up with TRBD2. CDR1 LNHDA and CDR2 SQIVND come from the germline V gene (reference sequence). This CDR3 has 18 amino acids. Losses at the gene ends were 5 bases for V and 4 bases for J; bases not matched to a gene: 16.

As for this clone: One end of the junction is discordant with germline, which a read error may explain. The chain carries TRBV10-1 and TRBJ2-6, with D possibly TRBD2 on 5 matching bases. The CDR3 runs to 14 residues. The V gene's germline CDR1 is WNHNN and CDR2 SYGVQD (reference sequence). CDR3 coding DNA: TGCGCCAGCAGTGCGGGAAGTGGGTCCAACGTCCTGACTTTC. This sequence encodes CASSAGSGSNVLTF.

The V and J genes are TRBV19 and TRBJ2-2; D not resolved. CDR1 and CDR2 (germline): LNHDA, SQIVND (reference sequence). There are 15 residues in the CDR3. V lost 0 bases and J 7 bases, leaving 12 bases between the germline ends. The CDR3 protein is CASSIETTGHGELFF. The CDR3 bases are TGTGCCAGTAGTATAGAGACGACGGGCCACGGGGAGCTGTTTTTT.

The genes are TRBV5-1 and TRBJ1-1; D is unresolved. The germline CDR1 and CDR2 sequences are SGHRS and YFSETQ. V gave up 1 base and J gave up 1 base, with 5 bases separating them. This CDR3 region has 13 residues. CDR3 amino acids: CASSLMGNTEAFF. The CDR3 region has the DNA TGCGCCAGCAGCTTGATGGGGAACACTGAAGCTTTCTTT.

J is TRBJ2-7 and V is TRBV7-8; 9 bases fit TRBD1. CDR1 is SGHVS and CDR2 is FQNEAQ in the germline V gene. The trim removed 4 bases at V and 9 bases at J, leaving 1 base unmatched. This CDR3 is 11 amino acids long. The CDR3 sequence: CASSSTGGQYF. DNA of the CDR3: TGTGCCAGCAGCTCGACAGGGGGGCAGTACTTC.

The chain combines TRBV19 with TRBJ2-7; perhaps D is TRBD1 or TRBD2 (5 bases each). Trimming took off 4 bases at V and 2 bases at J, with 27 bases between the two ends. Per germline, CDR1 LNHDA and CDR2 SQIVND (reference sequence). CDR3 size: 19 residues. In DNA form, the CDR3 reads TGTGCCAGTAGTACTTTTGGAGGTCAGGGATCTCGTCCGGCCTACGAGCAGTACTTC. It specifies CASSTFGGQGSRPAYEQYF.

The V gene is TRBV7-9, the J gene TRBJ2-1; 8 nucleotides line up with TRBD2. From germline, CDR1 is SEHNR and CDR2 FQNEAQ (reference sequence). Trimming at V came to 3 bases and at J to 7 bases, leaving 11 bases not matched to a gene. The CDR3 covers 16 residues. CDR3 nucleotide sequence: TGTGCCAGCAGCTTTCGAGCGGGAGATTTGGGGAATGAGCAGTTCTTC. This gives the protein CASSFRAGDLGNEQFF.